Listed below are T cell receptor beta chains from one sample, sequenced in a study of cytomegalovirus exposure and HLA in healthy donors. The repertoire was sequenced with immunoSEQ multiplex PCR; TCRdb's copy has only in-frame clones and lacks some. The repertoire holds 80,000 to 100,000 clones, with 79% as singletons. Sequencing used PBMCs. These receptors were obtained from a male donor in good health and CMV-seropositive. The conserved cysteine and the conserved F or W are not part of the CDR3 here.

J gene	V gene	CDR3 protein
TRBJ1-5	TRBV18	ASSPQGRDGQPQH
TRBJ1-2	TRBV5-5	ASSPGGSDGYT
TRBJ2-3	TRBV6-1	ASSEAILQGSDTQY
TRBJ1-1	TRBV5-4	ASSSPIARGTEAF
TRBJ2-1	TRBV5-6	ASSYRGGGYNNEQF
TRBJ2-1	TRBV27	ASSPPWGDPGEQF
TRBJ2-7	TRBV7-7	ASSLSSGGSTYEQY
TRBJ2-5	TRBV2	ASRGTPFQETQY
TRBJ1-2	TRBV2	ASRYRGGNYGYT
TRBJ1-5	TRBV7-6	ASSPTSTGQGQPQH
TRBJ1-5	TRBV19	ASTRTGASNQPQH
TRBJ2-5	TRBV5-6	ASSLFSGAGEETQY
TRBJ1-5	TRBV30	AWPYTGLGNQPQH
TRBJ1-1	TRBV30	AWSANNREGAF
TRBJ2-1	TRBV9	ASSPPTSYHEQF
TRBJ1-4	TRBV30	AWGGTGTGNEKLF
TRBJ1-2	TRBV5-6	ASSWGTANYGYT
TRBJ1-5	TRBV30	AWSLDRNLPSNQPQH
TRBJ2-7	TRBV5-1	ASSPGQGPYEQY
TRBJ1-1	TRBV7-3	ASSLTGSNTEAF
TRBJ1-1	TRBV7-9	ASSLGQASKAF
TRBJ2-1	TRBV12-5	ASGLTRSSYNEQF